Each of the 28 T cell receptor beta chains below was sequenced from the same sample in a study of CD8+ T cells in alopecia areata (dated by TCRdb to 2016 to 2019). The library was generated by the immunoSEQ multiplex PCR assay. RNA was extracted from all samples and reverse transcribed into cDNA as template for TCR sequencing. TCRdb mirrors the immuneACCESS table, restricted to in-frame sequences. Some clones are absent from its copies; in checked studies, under half trace to an unresolved V gene, and the reason for the others is unknown. The sample includes tens of thousands of clones, with around three fifths observed a single time. 20% to 25% of the sample goes to the ten largest clones. Taken with the paper, the label for time point translates to: more than three weeks on oral tofacitinib. Explained via the paper, the treatment or condition label denotes: oral pan-JAK inhibitor, 5-10 mg twice daily.

Here the sequenced sample was CD8+ T cells sorted from blood, taken at week 4, from a patient treated with tofacitinib. Every receptor here comes from a human donor with alopecia areata.

The gene calls are TRBV30 and TRBJ2-3; 8 nucleotides match TRBD1. The CDR3 contains 14 residues. The germline V gene has CDR1 GTSNPN and CDR2 SVGIG (reference sequence). With 3 bases clipped from V and 3 bases from J, the junction kept 5 bases outside the gene matches. CDR3 DNA sequence: TGTGCCTGGAGCCGGACAGGGAGAACAGATACGCAGTATTTT. It is translated as CAWSRTGRTDTQYF.

V and J are TRBV15 and TRBJ1-2, with D possibly matching TRBD1 (6 bases). V was shortened by 0 bases and J by 6 bases, with 14 bases between the two germline ends. Germline CDR1 is LNHNV and CDR2 is YYDKDF (reference sequence). This CDR3 comprises 15 residues. CDR3 in DNA: TGTGCCACCAGCAGAGATAGTCCAGGGGTGCATGGCTACACCTTC. Encoded protein: CATSRDSPGVHGYTF.

The chain has TRBV10-2 and TRBJ2-7; D is perhaps TRBD1 (6 bases). V was cut by 5 bases and J by 3 bases, with 8 bases left in between. The CDR3 runs 12 residues. Germline-derived CDR1 and CDR2 are WSHSY and SAAADI. CDR3 nucleotide sequence: TGCGCCAGCAGTACAGGGATCTACGAGCAGTACTTC. The encoded protein is CASSTGIYEQYF.

The gene calls are TRBV29-1 and TRBJ1-2; D is unclear. The CDR3 covers 12 residues. In germline, CDR1 is SQVTM, CDR2 ANQGSEA. Trimming removed 0 bases at V and 7 bases at J, with 9 bases between. The DNA for the CDR3 is TGCAGCGTTGAAGATGAAAGCCTTGGCTACACCTTC. Protein: CSVEDESLGYTF.

The table lists this clone with a few counts. The J gene is TRBJ2-1, the V gene TRBV2, with D uncertain. V was cut by 9 bases and J by 6 bases, with 18 bases left in between. This CDR3 comprises 14 residues. The germline gives CDR1 SNHLY, CDR2 FYNNEI. The CDR3, as DNA: TGTGCCAGGTCAGAATTGGACGGATTCAATGAGCAGTTCTTC. Encoded protein: CARSELDGFNEQFF.

The chain uses TRBV11-2 and TRBJ2-4; the D is unclear. In germline, CDR1 is SGHAT, CDR2 FQNNGV. CDR3 size: 16 residues. The ends were cut back, 0 bases at V and 0 bases at J, with 9 bases in the middle. CDR3 region: CASSLEAELAKNIQYF. CDR3 nucleotide sequence: TGTGCCAGCAGCTTAGAGGCTGAACTAGCCAAAAACATTCAGTACTTC.

CDR3 in amino acids: CASSSDPGQPAGQFF. As DNA, the CDR3 is TGTGCCAGCAGCTCGGACCCAGGACAGCCAGCGGGACAGTTCTTC. The chain has TRBV7-2 and TRBJ2-1, with D perhaps TRBD2 (7 bases). This CDR3 is 15 amino acids long. V was pared by 4 bases and J by 13 bases, with 23 bases between. CDR1 and CDR2 (germline): SGHTA, FQGNSA. The full variable domain, its missing parts supplied by reference TRBV7-2 and TRBJ2-1, is GAGVSQSPSNKVTEKGKDVELRCDPISGHTALYWYRQSLGQGLEFLIYFQGNSAPDKSGLPSDRFSAERTGGSVSTLTIQRTQQEDSAVYLCASSSDPGQPAGQFFGPGTRLTVL.

This clone appeared a few times. This chain links TRBV4-1 with TRBJ2-1; D uncertain. CDR3 length: 13 amino acids. Germline V CDR1 and CDR2: MGHRA, YSYEKL. Trimming stripped 3 bases from V and 6 bases from J, with 9 bases between. As DNA, the CDR3 is TGCGCCAGCAGCCAGTCACTCCTCAATGAGCAGTTCTTC. Residues: CASSQSLLNEQFF.

This sequence joins TRBV7-8 and TRBJ2-3; 13 bases fit TRBD2. V lost 5 bases, J lost 0 bases, and 14 bases stayed unmatched. The CDR3 contains 20 residues. Germline CDR1 reads SGHVS; CDR2 reads FQNEAQ. The CDR3 bases are TGTGCCAGCAGCCACGACCCCACCGGGACTAGCGGGGTTAGCACAGATACGCAGTATTTT. Residues: CASSHDPTGTSGVSTDTQYF.

This clone appeared once. In nucleotides, the CDR3 is TGCGCCAGCAGCCAAGACCGGATAGATACGCAGTATTTT. Amino acid sequence: CASSQDRIDTQYF. The chain links TRBV4-3 to TRBJ2-3; D gene ambiguous. The ends were cut back, 0 bases at V and 5 bases at J, with 6 bases in the middle. Germline CDR1 LGHNA, CDR2 YSLEER. The CDR3 spans 13 residues.

This clone was detected only once. V is TRBV4-3 and J is TRBJ2-2; TRBD2 matches 7 bases. V trimming: 0 bases; J trimming: 5 bases; junction bases outside the gene matches: 3. The CDR3 is 15 residues long. The germline gives CDR1 LGHNA, CDR2 YSLEER. CDR3 sequence reads: CASSQDGRETGELFF. The CDR3 coding sequence is TGCGCCAGCAGCCAAGATGGGAGGGAAACCGGGGAGCTGTTTTTT.

This clone came up a few times. The chain uses TRBV29-1 and TRBJ2-6; D unclear. V lost 4 bases and J lost 0, with 13 bases in between. The CDR3 length is 16 residues. CDR1 is SQVTM, CDR2 ANQGSEA, per germline. CDR3 DNA sequence: TGCAGCGTTGCTGGGGAAGAGAGCTCTGGGGCCAACGTCCTGACTTTC. Encoded protein: CSVAGEESSGANVLTF.

The chain recombines TRBV19 with TRBJ2-1, with 8 positions matching TRBD2. This CDR3 is 15 amino acids long. The trim removed 7 bases at V and 2 bases at J, leaving 7 bases unmatched. Germline CDR1 LNHDA, CDR2 SQIVND (reference sequence). The CDR3 DNA reads as TGTGCCAGTACCCTAAGCGGGGGAGCCTACAATGAGCAGTTCTTC. Its protein product is CASTLSGGAYNEQFF.

This clone was seen at least ten times. The chain combines TRBV2 with TRBJ2-5; 8 bases align to TRBD2. The V and J ends lost 7 bases and 5 bases, in that order; junction bases with no gene match: 3. The CDR3 is made up of 12 amino acids. Germline V gene sequence: CDR1 SNHLY, CDR2 FYNNEI. The CDR3 spells CASTRGEETQYF. Here the CDR3 DNA reads TGTGCCAGCACGCGGGGGGAGGAGACCCAGTACTTC.

In regard to this clone: This CDR3 is missing its conserved last phenylalanine or tryptophan, likely due to a read error. The DNA is left out, because the CDR3 cannot be placed on it with certainty; the CDR3 is given as TCRdb lists it. The rearrangement uses TRBV27 and TRBJ1-1; the D segment call TRBD1 is taken from the table without a DNA check. The CDR3 spans 9 residues, counting both ends. The germline V gene has CDR1 MNHEY and CDR2 SMNVEV (reference sequence). CDR3 sequence: CASSPRDSS.

The chain joins TRBV30 to TRBJ2-7, with 9 nucleotides matching TRBD1. Germline CDR1 and CDR2: GTSNPN and SVGIG (reference sequence). The V segment lost 4 bases and the J segment 9 bases; nucleotides outside the gene matches: 10. The CDR3 runs to 13 residues. In DNA, the CDR3 is TGTGCCTGGACGACAGGGGGAGTTTCTACGCAGTACTTC. It is translated as CAWTTGGVSTQYF.

The rearrangement joins TRBV2 to TRBJ1-6, with TRBD1 matching over 9 bases. The trim removed 8 bases at V and 6 bases at J, leaving 8 bases unmatched. The CDR3 length is 15 residues. From germline, CDR1 is SNHLY and CDR2 FYNNEI. The CDR3 is CASLHSGQGNSPLHF. The CDR3 region has the DNA TGTGCCAGCTTACACTCGGGACAGGGTAATTCACCCCTCCACTTT.

V and J are TRBV6-5 and TRBJ1-2; TRBD1 matches at 8 bases. V dropped 2 bases and J dropped 5; count of bases not matched to a gene: 7. This CDR3 has 15 amino acids. Germline assignment: CDR1 MNHEY and CDR2 SVGAGI. The CDR3 DNA follows: TGTGCCAGCAGTTACCGAGCAGGGGGCGGATATGGCTACACCTTC. Amino acids: CASSYRAGGGYGYTF.

The chain combines TRBV4-3 with TRBJ2-3; 8 positions agree with TRBD1. The CDR3 length is 16 residues. The J segment lost 2 bases and the V segment lost 5 bases, leaving 9 bases of the junction unmatched. The germline gives CDR1 LGHNA, CDR2 YSLEER. CDR3 DNA: TGCGCCAGCAGCGAATCCCTCCAGGGGGCCACAGATACGCAGTATTTT. This translates into CASSESLQGATDTQYF.

Turning to this clone: Other DNA sequences within the sample encode an identical CDR3. V is TRBV7-9 and J is TRBJ1-5; D is ambiguous. The CDR3 sequence is 12 residues long. CDR1 and CDR2 from the germline V gene are SEHNR and FQNEAQ (reference sequence). V was cut by 5 bases and J by 4 bases, with 6 bases left in between. CDR3 sequence: CASSLGNQPQHF. The CDR3 DNA is TGTGCCAGCAGCCTGGGTAATCAGCCCCAGCATTTT. Using reference TRBV7-9 and TRBJ1-5 for the parts outside the CDR3, the full variable domain is DTGVSQNPRHKITKRGQNVTFRCDPISEHNRLYWYRQTLGQGPEFLTYFQNEAQLEKSRLLSDRFSAERPKGSFSTLEIQRTEQGDSAMYLCASSLGNQPQHFGDGTRLSIL.

This clone has a handful of counts. The chain joins TRBV29-1 to TRBJ2-5; TRBD2 matches 13 bases. V lost 5 bases and J lost 5; bases outside the gene matches: 5. Germline CDR1 SQVTM, CDR2 ANQGSEA. This CDR3 has 14 residues. CDR3 DNA: TGCAGCGTTATGACTAGCGGGGGGACTGAGACCCAGTACTTC. It yields the protein CSVMTSGGTETQYF.

The V and J genes are TRBV7-9 and TRBJ2-7, with unresolved D. Germline CDR1 and CDR2: SEHNR and FQNEAQ (reference sequence). V gave up 1 base and J gave up 2 bases, with 9 bases separating them. This CDR3 spans 14 amino acids. CDR3: CASSLEGKAYEQYF. The CDR3 region has the DNA TGTGCCAGCAGCTTAGAAGGGAAAGCCTACGAGCAGTACTTC.

This clone is judged medium-sized. The rearrangement uses TRBV5-1 and TRBJ1-1; a possible D gene is TRBD1 (5 bases). The CDR3 runs to 17 residues. Trimming removed 3 bases at V and 4 bases at J, with 22 bases between. CDR1 and CDR2 from the germline V gene are SGHRS and YFSETQ. This chain's CDR3 is CASSYSASDTIFTEAFF. Here the CDR3 DNA reads TGCGCCAGCAGCTACTCGGCTTCGGACACGATTTTCACTGAAGCTTTCTTT.

At least ten counts were recorded for this clone. J is TRBJ1-1 and V is TRBV27; tentative D call: TRBD1 (5 bases). V lost 7 bases to trimming and J lost 8 bases, with 14 bases between them. The CDR3 runs 12 residues. Germline CDR1 reads MNHEY; CDR2 reads SMNVEV (reference sequence). This chain's CDR3 is CASMVRGTEAFF. CDR3 DNA: TGTGCCAGCATGGTAAGGGGAACAGAAGCTTTCTTT.

The chain joins TRBV29-1 to TRBJ2-1; D possibly corresponds to TRBD1 (5 bases). With 2 bases removed from V and 7 bases from J, the gap between germline ends came to 9 bases. The CDR3 spans 12 residues. Germline CDR1 SQVTM, CDR2 ANQGSEA. The CDR3 DNA is TGCAGCGTTGAACAGGGAAGGAATGAGCAGTTCTTC. Its translation: CSVEQGRNEQFF.

V and J are TRBV29-1 and TRBJ1-2; D remains unclear. In germline, CDR1 is SQVTM, CDR2 ANQGSEA. The germline V and J ends were trimmed by 7 bases and 8 bases, with 17 bases remaining between them. This CDR3 has 12 residues. CDR3 sequence: CSDLGPVGGYTF. DNA of the CDR3: TGCAGCGATCTTGGTCCGGTCGGCGGCTACACCTTC.

The J gene is TRBJ1-2, the V gene TRBV29-1, with D possibly matching TRBD1 (5 bases). Germline values: CDR1 SQVTM, CDR2 ANQGSEA. CDR3 size: 13 residues. V was shortened by 6 bases and J by 0 bases, with 11 bases between the two germline ends. CDR3 in DNA: TGCAGCGTCCGGGACTTAGCTAACTATGGCTACACCTTC. This encodes CSVRDLANYGYTF.

V and J are TRBV5-1 and TRBJ2-5; D uncertain. Germline CDR1 and CDR2: SGHRS and YFSETQ. V was cut by 4 bases and J by 4 bases, with 5 bases left in between. The CDR3 spans 11 residues. The CDR3 sequence: CASSLSETQYF. The CDR3 nucleotides read TGCGCCAGCAGCCTGTCAGAGACCCAGTACTTC.